This T cell receptor beta chain emerged from a study of blood T cell repertoires in COVID-19. Overall study: From the United States, Italy and Spain came samples of acute and convalescent COVID-19. PBMCs, B-cell-depleted T cells, or T cells provided the cDNA or gDNA that made up the material.

As processed by the authors: Reference gene primer amplification gave nucleated cell count estimates. Sequenced by immunoSEQ multiplex PCR; TCRdb stores in-frame clones only, minus some. The V and J calls and clone size were taken over from that table, and D and trimming were inferred from the DNA. Seen here are roughly 150,000 clones, 80% to 85% observed once, and the top ten hold roughly 9.5%. Input material: peripheral blood. This clonotype was obtained from a woman older than 75 with active or convalescent COVID-19.

The CDR3 DNA reads as TGTGCCAGCGGTAATCCGGGACAGGGGATTTCACCCCTCCACTTT. This translates into CASGNPGQGISPLHF. This chain links TRBV11-3 with TRBJ1-6; TRBD1 aligns across 10 bases. V lost 8 bases to trimming and J lost 9 bases; unmatched junction nucleotides: 10. The CDR3 runs to 15 residues. Germline CDR1 reads SGHNT; CDR2 reads YENEEA. The variable domain in full, completed from reference TRBV11-3 and TRBJ1-6, reads EAGVVQSPRYKIIEKKQPVAFWCNPISGHNTLYWYLQNLGQGPELLIRYENEEAVDDSQLPKDRFSAERLKGVDSTLKIQPAELGDSAVYLCASGNPGQGISPLHFGNGTRLTVT.